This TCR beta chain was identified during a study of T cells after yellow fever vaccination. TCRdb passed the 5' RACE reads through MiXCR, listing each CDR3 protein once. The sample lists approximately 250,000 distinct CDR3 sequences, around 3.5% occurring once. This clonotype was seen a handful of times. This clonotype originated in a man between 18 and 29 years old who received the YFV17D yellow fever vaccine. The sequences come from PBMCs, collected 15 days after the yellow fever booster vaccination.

DNA for the CDR3: TGTGCCACCAGTGATTTTGCGAGGGTCCATGAGCAGTTCTTC. Translated: CATSDFARVHEQFF. V gene TRBV24-1 combines with J gene TRBJ2-1; a weak D match, TRBD2 (5 bases). The germline V gene has CDR1 KGHDR and CDR2 SFDVKD. The CDR3 length is 14 residues. With 1 base removed from V and 8 bases from J, the gap between germline ends came to 11 bases.